These 4 T cell receptor beta chains were all obtained from the same sample, sequenced in a study of cytomegalovirus exposure and HLA in healthy donors. A multiplex PCR was run with 60 Vbeta primers and 13 Jbeta primers. Some clones are missing from TCRdb's copy, which holds only in-frame ones; the method was immunoSEQ multiplex PCR. The table includes 55,000 to 70,000 clones, 80% detected once. Sample: PBMCs. The origin of the receptors is a male donor in good health and CMV-seronegative.

This chain links TRBV5-4 with TRBJ1-6, with TRBD1 identical over 7 bases. Per germline, CDR1 SGHNT and CDR2 YYREEE (reference sequence). V lost 2 bases to trimming and J lost 0 bases; unmatched junction nucleotides: 5. The CDR3 runs 17 residues. The CDR3 region is CASSLGGLSSYNSPLHF. DNA of the CDR3: TGTGCCAGCAGCTTAGGGGGCCTGAGCTCCTATAATTCACCCCTCCACTTT.

This chain joins TRBV6-6 and TRBJ1-4; 8 positions match TRBD1. In germline, CDR1 is MNHNY, CDR2 SVGAGI (reference sequence). The J segment lost 5 bases and the V segment lost 6 bases, leaving 5 bases of the junction unmatched. The CDR3 has 14 amino acids. The CDR3 protein is CASSTGQENEKLFF. CDR3 bases: TGTGCCAGCAGCACGGGACAGGAGAATGAAAAACTGTTTTTT.

V usage is TRBV30 and J usage is TRBJ1-4, with 8 bases that match TRBD1. The V and J ends lost 4 bases and 4 bases, in that order; junction bases with no gene match: 5. CDR1 GTSNPN and CDR2 SVGIG come from the germline V gene (reference sequence). The CDR3 is made up of 14 amino acids. The CDR3 DNA reads as TGTGCCTGGACCCGGACAGGGCTTAATGAAAAACTGTTTTTT. Amino acids: CAWTRTGLNEKLFF.

This clone has just one count. The chain employs TRBV7-2 and TRBJ2-1; 11 nucleotides match TRBD2. Germline V gene data show CDR1 as SGHTA and CDR2 as FQGNSA. CDR3 size: 15 residues. V shed 5 bases, J shed 6 bases, and the junction held 6 bases outside the gene matches. CDR3 sequence: CASSTIAGGINEQFF. The CDR3 coding sequence is TGTGCCAGCAGCACTATAGCGGGGGGGATCAATGAGCAGTTCTTC.